The T cell receptor (beta chain) described here comes from a study of T cells in Graves' hyperthyroidism and ophthalmopathy. Study outcomes and limitations: The model predicted ophthalmopathy a median approximately six months before onset.

This clonotype came up many times. Its cognate antigen is unknown. Germline-derived CDR1 and CDR2 are KGHDR and SFDVKD. This CDR3 contains 17 residues. V was trimmed by 3 bases and J by 6 bases, leaving 22 bases between them. TCR beta CDR3 regions were amplified from RNA. When the TCR CDR3 underwent first-round RT-PCR, the HTBI primer set was used. From the multiplex PCR reads, TCRdb called clonotypes with MiXCR, one entry per CDR3 protein. The sample includes approximately 560,000 distinct CDR3 sequences, 15% to 17% of them seen just once. The clonotype comes from a woman in her thirties with Graves' hyperthyroidism. Input material: blood. This chain uses TRBV24-1 with TRBJ1-1, with D possibly TRBD1 on 6 matching bases. The CDR3 sequence: CATSDSTDRWTISEAFF. CDR3 sequence (DNA): TGTGCCACCAGTGATAGCACTGACAGGTGGACCATCTCTGAAGCTTTCTTT.